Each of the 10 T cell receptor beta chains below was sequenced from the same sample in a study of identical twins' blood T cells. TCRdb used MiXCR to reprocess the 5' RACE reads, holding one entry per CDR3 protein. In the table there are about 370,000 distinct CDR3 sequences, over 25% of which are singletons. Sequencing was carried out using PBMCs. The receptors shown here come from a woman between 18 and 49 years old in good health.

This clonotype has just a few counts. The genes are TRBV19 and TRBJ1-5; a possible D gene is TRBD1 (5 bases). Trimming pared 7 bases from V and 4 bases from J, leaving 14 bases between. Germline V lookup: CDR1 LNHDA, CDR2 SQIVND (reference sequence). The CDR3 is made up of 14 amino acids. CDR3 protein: CASTTLGGNQPQHF. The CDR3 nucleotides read TGTGCCAGTACCACACTCGGGGGAAATCAGCCCCAGCATTTT. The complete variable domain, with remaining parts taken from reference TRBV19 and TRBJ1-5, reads DGGITQSPKYLFRKEGQNVTLSCEQNLNHDAMYWYRQDPGQGLRLIYYSQIVNDFQKGDIAEGYSVSREKKESFPLTVTSAQKNPTAFYLCASTTLGGNQPQHFGDGTRLSIL.

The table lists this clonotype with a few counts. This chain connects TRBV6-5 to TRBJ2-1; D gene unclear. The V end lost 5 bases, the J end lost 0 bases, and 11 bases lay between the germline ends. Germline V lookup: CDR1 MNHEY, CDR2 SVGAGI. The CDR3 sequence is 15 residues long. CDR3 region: CASSNDGSSYNEQFF. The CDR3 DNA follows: TGTGCCAGCAGTAACGACGGTAGCTCCTACAATGAGCAGTTCTTC.

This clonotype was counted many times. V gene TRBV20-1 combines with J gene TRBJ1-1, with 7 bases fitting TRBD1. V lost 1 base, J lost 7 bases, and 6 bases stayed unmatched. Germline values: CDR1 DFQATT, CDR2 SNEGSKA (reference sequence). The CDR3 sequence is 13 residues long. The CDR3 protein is CSARADREHEAFF. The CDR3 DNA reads TGCAGTGCTAGAGCCGACAGGGAGCATGAAGCTTTCTTT.

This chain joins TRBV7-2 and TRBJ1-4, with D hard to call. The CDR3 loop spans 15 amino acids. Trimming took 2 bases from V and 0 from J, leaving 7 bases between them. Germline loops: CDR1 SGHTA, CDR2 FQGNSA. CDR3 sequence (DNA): TGTGCCAGCAGCTTACGCTTTGCAACTAATGAAAAACTGTTTTTT. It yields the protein CASSLRFATNEKLFF.

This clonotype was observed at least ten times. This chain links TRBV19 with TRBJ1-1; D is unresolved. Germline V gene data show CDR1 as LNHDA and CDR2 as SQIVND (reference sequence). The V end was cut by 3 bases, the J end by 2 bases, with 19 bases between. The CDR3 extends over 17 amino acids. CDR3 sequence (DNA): TGTGCCAGTAGTATCAGGCGAGGGTCGCGGCTAAACACTGAAGCTTTCTTT. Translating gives CASSIRRGSRLNTEAFF.

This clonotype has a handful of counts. The CDR3 DNA follows: TGCAGTGCTAGGCCAGAGACGGGTTACTATGGCTACACCTTC. Translation gives CSARPETGYYGYTF. J is TRBJ1-2 and V is TRBV20-1, with D hard to call. This CDR3 has 14 amino acids. Germline V gene lookup returns CDR1 DFQATT and CDR2 SNEGSKA (reference sequence). Trimming took off 3 bases at V and 3 bases at J, with 14 bases between the two ends.

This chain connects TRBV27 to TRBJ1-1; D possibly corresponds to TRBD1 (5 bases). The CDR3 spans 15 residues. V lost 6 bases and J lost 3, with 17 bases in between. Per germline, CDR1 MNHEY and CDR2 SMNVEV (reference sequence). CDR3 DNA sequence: TGTGCCAGCAGGACCGTTGTGGGGGGAGACACTGAAGCTTTCTTT. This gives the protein CASRTVVGGDTEAFF.

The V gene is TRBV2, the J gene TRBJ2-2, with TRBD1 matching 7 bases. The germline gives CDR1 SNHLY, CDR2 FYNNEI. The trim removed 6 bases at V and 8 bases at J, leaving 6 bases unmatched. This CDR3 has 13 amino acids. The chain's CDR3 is CASSPQGIGELFF. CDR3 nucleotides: TGTGCCAGCAGCCCACAGGGGATAGGGGAGCTGTTTTTT.

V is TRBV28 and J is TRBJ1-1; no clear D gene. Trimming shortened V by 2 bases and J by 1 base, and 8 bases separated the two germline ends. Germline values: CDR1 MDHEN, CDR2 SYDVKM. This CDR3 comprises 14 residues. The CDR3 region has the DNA TGTGCCAGCAGTTTACAGGTTGGGAACACTGAAGCTTTCTTT. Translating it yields CASSLQVGNTEAFF.

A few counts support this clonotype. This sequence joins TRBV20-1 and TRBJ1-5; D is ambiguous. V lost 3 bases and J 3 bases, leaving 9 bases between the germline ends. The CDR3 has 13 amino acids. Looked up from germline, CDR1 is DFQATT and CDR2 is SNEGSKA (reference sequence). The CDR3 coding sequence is TGCAGTGCTAGTGGCGGATACAATCAGCCCCAGCATTTT. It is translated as CSASGGYNQPQHF.